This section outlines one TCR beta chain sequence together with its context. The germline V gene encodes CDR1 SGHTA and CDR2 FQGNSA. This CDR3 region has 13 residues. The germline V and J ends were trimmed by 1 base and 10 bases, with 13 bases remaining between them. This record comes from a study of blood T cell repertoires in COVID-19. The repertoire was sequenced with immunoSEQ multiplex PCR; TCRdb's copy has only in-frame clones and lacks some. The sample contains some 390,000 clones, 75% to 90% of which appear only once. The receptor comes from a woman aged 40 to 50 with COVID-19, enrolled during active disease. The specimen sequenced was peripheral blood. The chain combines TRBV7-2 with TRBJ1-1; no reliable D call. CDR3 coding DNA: TGTGCCAGCAGCTTAGGAGGTGGCCAGAGAGCTTTCTTT. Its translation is CASSLGGGQRAFF. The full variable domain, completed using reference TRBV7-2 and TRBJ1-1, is GAGVSQSPSNKVTEKGKDVELRCDPISGHTALYWYRQSLGQGLEFLIYFQGNSAPDKSGLPSDRFSAERTGGSVSTLTIQRTQQEDSAVYLCASSLGGGQRAFFGQGTRLTVV.